These 28 T cell receptor beta chains were sequenced from one sample in a study of post-analysis software for immune sequencing data. Overall study findings and caveats: A handful of TRBV segments appeared more often in patients than in controls, and TRBV5-6, TRBV5-1 and TRBV20-1 were among these.

These receptors have no known antigen. Carried by the TCR beta cDNA libraries were unique molecular identifiers. One entry per CDR3 protein, called by TCRdb with MiXCR from the PCR reads. The sample contains fewer than 600,000 distinct CDR3 sequences, roughly 45% of which appear only once. Material: blood. The receptors shown here come from a girl aged 5-17 years with multiple sclerosis.

This clonotype was counted between two and nine times. J is TRBJ1-1 and V is TRBV5-1; TRBD1 might be the D (5 bases). The CDR3 sequence is 14 residues long. Trimming took off 2 bases at V and 1 base at J, with 9 bases between the two ends. CDR1 and CDR2 from the germline V gene are SGHRS and YFSETQ. Here the CDR3 reads CASSFRGENTEAFF. In nucleotides, the CDR3 is TGCGCCAGCAGCTTTAGGGGCGAGAACACTGAAGCTTTCTTT.

This sequence joins TRBV4-3 and TRBJ2-1, with D maybe TRBD2 (6 bases). This CDR3 spans 16 amino acids. With 0 bases removed from V and 4 bases from J, the gap between germline ends came to 13 bases. Germline-derived CDR1 and CDR2 are LGHNA and YSLEER. The CDR3 DNA reads TGCGCCAGCAGCCAAGATCGGGGACTGGGATACAATGAGCAGTTCTTC. Encoded protein: CASSQDRGLGYNEQFF.

This sequence joins TRBV20-1 and TRBJ2-3; D may be TRBD1 (5 bases). V was clipped by 6 bases and J by 4 bases, with 20 bases between them. CDR1 and CDR2 from the germline V gene are DFQATT and SNEGSKA (reference sequence). The CDR3 is made up of 15 amino acids. CDR3 coding DNA: TGCAGTGCCTATGGGGCAGCTAAGGGCGCAGATACGCAGTATTTT. It codes for CSAYGAAKGADTQYF.

This clonotype was found a few times. This chain joins TRBV6-5 and TRBJ2-1; 8 bases fit TRBD2. In germline, CDR1 is MNHEY, CDR2 SVGAGI. V trimming: 6 bases; J trimming: 4 bases; junction bases outside the gene matches: 8. This CDR3 is 15 amino acids long. In DNA, the CDR3 is TGTGCCAGCAGACGAAGCGGGAGAGGTTACAATGAGCAGTTCTTC. Translated, it gives CASRRSGRGYNEQFF.

This clonotype was counted a few times. J is TRBJ2-1 and V is TRBV10-2, with TRBD2 matching over 8 bases. Germline CDR1 and CDR2: WSHSY and SAAADI. CDR3 length: 15 residues. V shed 6 bases, J shed 1 base, and the junction held 5 bases outside the gene matches. The CDR3 sequence is CASRFREGSYNEQFF. DNA for the CDR3: TGCGCCAGCAGGTTCCGGGAGGGTTCCTACAATGAGCAGTTCTTC.

This clonotype was counted a single time. The chain uses TRBV3-1 and TRBJ2-3, with D hard to call. CDR1 is LGHDT and CDR2 is YNNKEL in the germline V gene (reference sequence). The CDR3 has 15 residues. Trimming stripped 0 bases from V and 0 bases from J, with 7 bases between. The CDR3: CASSQDLGSTDTQYF. As DNA, the CDR3 is TGTGCCAGCAGCCAAGATCTCGGCAGCACAGATACGCAGTATTTT.

With respect to this clonotype: Compared with germline, one end of the junction differs, possibly owing to a read error. The chain uses TRBV12-3 or TRBV12-4 and TRBJ2-7; the match to TRBD2 covers 8 bases. The CDR3 runs 14 residues. The CDR3 is CTSRFSGGSYEQYF. In DNA, the CDR3 is TGTACCAGCAGGTTCAGCGGGGGTTCCTACGAGCAGTACTTC.

The V call is TRBV20-1, the J call TRBJ1-1; D is unclear. The CDR3 covers 14 residues. Trimming removed 1 base from V and 1 base from J, with 10 bases in between. Germline-derived CDR1 and CDR2 are DFQATT and SNEGSKA (reference sequence). This CDR3 reads CSARVGGSNTEAFF. CDR3 DNA: TGCAGTGCTAGAGTAGGCGGCTCGAACACTGAAGCTTTCTTT.

This chain joins TRBV3-1 and TRBJ1-2, with 7 bases that match TRBD1. The junction had 3 bases not matched to a gene; V was cut back by 1 base and J by 4 bases. In germline, CDR1 is LGHDT, CDR2 YNNKEL (reference sequence). The CDR3 covers 14 residues. Written as DNA, the CDR3 is TGTGCCAGCAGCCAAGGACAGGGAACCTATGGCTACACCTTC. Translation gives CASSQGQGTYGYTF.

The V call is TRBV7-9, the J call TRBJ1-1, with 7 bases matching TRBD1. CDR3 length equals 17 residues. CDR1 and CDR2 (germline): SEHNR, FQNEAQ (reference sequence). The trim removed 6 bases at V and 1 base at J, leaving 14 bases unmatched. CDR3 region: CASSLGGGIGRNTEAFF. The CDR3 DNA is TGTGCCAGCAGTCTCGGAGGGGGCATCGGGAGGAACACTGAAGCTTTCTTT.

This chain joins TRBV7-9 and TRBJ2-7; D is uncertain. Germline V lookup: CDR1 SEHNR, CDR2 FQNEAQ (reference sequence). This CDR3 comprises 15 residues. Trimming pared 0 bases from V and 0 bases from J, leaving 9 bases between. CDR3 protein: CASSLASVSSYEQYF. For the CDR3, the DNA is TGTGCCAGCAGCTTAGCTTCCGTTAGCTCCTACGAGCAGTACTTC.

This rearrangement joins TRBV7-9 to TRBJ2-3; D is possibly TRBD2 (6 bases). CDR1 SEHNR and CDR2 FQNEAQ come from the germline V gene (reference sequence). The V end was cut by 1 base, the J end by 0 bases, with 11 bases between. This CDR3 has 16 amino acids. The CDR3 is CASSLGGGVSTDTQYF. CDR3 bases: TGTGCCAGCAGCTTAGGTGGCGGGGTGAGCACAGATACGCAGTATTTT. The full variable domain, with the rest looked up from reference TRBV7-9 and TRBJ2-3, is DTGVSQNPRHKITKRGQNVTFRCDPISEHNRLYWYRQTLGQGPEFLTYFQNEAQLEKSRLLSDRFSAERPKGSFSTLEIQRTEQGDSAMYLCASSLGGGVSTDTQYFGPGTRLTVL.

The table lists this clonotype with a few counts. The chain has TRBV29-1 and TRBJ2-7, with TRBD1 matching over 12 bases. CDR1 is SQVTM, CDR2 ANQGSEA, per germline. With 6 bases clipped from V and 5 bases from J, the junction kept 8 bases outside the gene matches. The CDR3 covers 14 residues. The CDR3 DNA reads TGCAGCGTACGAATGGGACAGGGGGCCCACGAGCAGTACTTC. Its protein product is CSVRMGQGAHEQYF.

Turning to this clonotype: The junction shows a germline mismatch at one end, possibly a read error. The V call is TRBV7-3, the J call TRBJ1-1; D not resolved. Germline V gene data show CDR1 as SGHTA and CDR2 as FQGTGA. The CDR3 has 13 residues. Here the CDR3 reads CASSFLDGYETFF. CDR3 in DNA: TGTGCCAGCAGCTTCTTAGACGGCTATGAAACTTTCTTT.

The genes are TRBV7-8 and TRBJ1-2; TRBD1 matches 12 bases. The CDR3 covers 15 residues. Germline loops: CDR1 SGHVS, CDR2 FQNEAQ. Unmatched junction bases numbered 5, after V lost 5 bases and J lost 4 bases. The DNA of the CDR3 is TGTGCCAGCAGCATAGGGACAGGGGGCGTCTATGGCTACACCTTC. It codes for CASSIGTGGVYGYTF.

About this clonotype itself: One end of the junction fails to match germline, which may point to a read error. This sequence joins TRBV11-3 and TRBJ2-7, with D perhaps TRBD1 (6 bases). This CDR3 contains 17 residues. Germline CDR1 is SGHNT and CDR2 is YENEEA. In DNA form, the CDR3 reads TGTGCCAGCAACTTAGATTTGTTGGGACACAGCTCCTACGAGCAGTACTTC. It is translated as CASNLDLLGHSSYEQYF.

The chain recombines TRBV28 with TRBJ2-7, with TRBD1 as a possible D gene (6 bases). The J call may be mistaken, given a closer DNA end match to TRBJ2-5. Germline values: CDR1 MDHEN, CDR2 SYDVKM. There are 16 residues in the CDR3. The CDR3 region is CASRIGGIGIGETQYF. The CDR3 region has the DNA TGTGCCAGCAGAATAGGGGGTATCGGCATCGGCGAGACCCAGTACTTC.

The CDR3 DNA is TGTGCCAGCACGCCTGGTGGGCTAGCGGGAGACGAGCAGTACTTC. It translates to CASTPGGLAGDEQYF. The chain uses TRBV9 and TRBJ2-7; 10 nucleotides match TRBD2. Germline V CDR1 and CDR2: SGDLS, YYNGEE. The CDR3 has 15 residues. The trim removed 6 bases at V and 5 bases at J, leaving 11 bases unmatched. Drawing the rest from reference TRBV9 and TRBJ2-7, the complete variable domain is DSGVTQTPKHLITATGQRVTLRCSPRSGDLSVYWYQQSLDQGLQFLIQYYNGEERAKGNILERFSAQQFPDLHSELNLSSLELGDSALYFCASTPGGLAGDEQYFGPGTRLTVT.

The rearrangement links TRBV3-1 to TRBJ2-7, with TRBD2 identical over 8 bases. The CDR3 has 12 amino acids. CDR1 LGHDT and CDR2 YNNKEL come from the germline V gene (reference sequence). V was clipped by 1 base and J by 12 bases; unmatched bases: 5. The CDR3 nucleotides read TGTGCCAGCAGCCAAGGTCGGGAGGGCGGGTACTTC. Translated, it gives CASSQGREGGYF.

The chain combines TRBV20-1 with TRBJ1-1; D may be TRBD1 (6 bases). Trimming shortened V by 0 bases and J by 6 bases, and 17 bases separated the two germline ends. This CDR3 has 15 residues. Per germline, CDR1 DFQATT and CDR2 SNEGSKA (reference sequence). CDR3 in DNA: TGCAGTGCTAGAGATAGGGGGGTGAGGGGGGCTGAAGCTTTCTTT. Amino acid sequence: CSARDRGVRGAEAFF.

This clonotype was counted only a few times. The gene calls are TRBV7-8 and TRBJ2-3, with TRBD2 matching 13 bases. The germline CDR1 and CDR2 sequences are SGHVS and FQNEAQ. The CDR3 is 15 residues long. V dropped 7 bases and J dropped 3; count of bases not matched to a gene: 4. The chain's CDR3 is CASILGLAGTDTQYF. The CDR3, as DNA: TGTGCCAGCATCCTGGGACTAGCGGGAACAGATACGCAGTATTTT.

The chain uses TRBV7-6 and TRBJ2-1, with TRBD2 matching over 8 bases. TRBJ2-7 explains the end of the DNA better; the J call may be wrong. Germline V CDR1 and CDR2: SGHVS, FNYEAQ. The CDR3 totals 17 residues. Here the CDR3 reads CASSDELSGSTYNEQYF. In nucleotides, the CDR3 is TGTGCCAGCAGCGACGAGCTGAGCGGGAGTACCTACAATGAGCAGTACTTC.

The sample holds a few counts of this clonotype. At one end, the junction sequence differs from germline, possibly due to a read error. V gene TRBV28 combines with J gene TRBJ1-1, with a weak D call TRBD1 (5 bases). Germline values: CDR1 MDHEN, CDR2 SYDVKM. CDR3 length: 19 residues. The CDR3 DNA reads as TGTGCCAGTAGTTTATTAGGGGTGACGGACATCAGAAGGAACACTGAAGCTTTCTTT. Its translation: CASSLLGVTDIRRNTEAFF.

V gene TRBV6-2 or TRBV6-3 combines with J gene TRBJ2-6; D is unresolved. The CDR3 has 19 residues. V shed 7 bases and J shed 0 bases, with 22 bases lying between them. From germline, CDR1 is MNHEY and CDR2 SVGEGT. CDR3 in amino acids: CASIPTGPYSYSGANVLTF. For the CDR3, the DNA is TGTGCCAGCATCCCGACCGGGCCCTATTCCTACTCTGGGGCCAACGTCCTGACTTTC.

This clonotype turned up a few times. The chain couples TRBV28 to TRBJ2-7; D not certain. Trimming took off 5 bases at V and 4 bases at J, with 12 bases between the two ends. Germline V lookup: CDR1 MDHEN, CDR2 SYDVKM. The CDR3 is 13 amino acids. The CDR3 region is CASSIGEVYEQYF. For the CDR3, the DNA is TGTGCCAGCAGTATTGGTGAGGTGTACGAGCAGTACTTC.

The chain combines TRBV20-1 with TRBJ1-1, with no clear D. With 0 bases removed from V and 1 base from J, the gap between germline ends came to 12 bases. This CDR3 contains 15 residues. From germline, CDR1 is DFQATT and CDR2 SNEGSKA (reference sequence). CDR3 loop: CSARDNRHPNTEAFF. The CDR3 DNA reads as TGCAGTGCTAGAGATAACAGACATCCGAACACTGAAGCTTTCTTT.

A note on this clonotype: A read error is possible here, since a much larger clone lies one base away. V gene TRBV10-3 combines with J gene TRBJ2-7; tentatively, D is TRBD1 or TRBD2 (7 bases each). The J call may be in error: the DNA end matches TRBJ2-4 better. Germline-derived CDR1 and CDR2 are ENHRY and SYGVKD. The CDR3 is 14 amino acids. CDR3 loop: CAISGQGGGNIQYF. The CDR3 region has the DNA TGTGCCATCAGTGGACAGGGAGGGGGAAACATTCAGTACTTC.

This rearrangement joins TRBV20-1 to TRBJ2-3, with D perhaps TRBD1 or TRBD2 (5 bases each). The germline V gene encodes CDR1 DFQATT and CDR2 SNEGSKA (reference sequence). The CDR3 runs to 14 residues. V lost 3 bases, J lost 1 base, and 11 bases lay in between. As DNA, the CDR3 is TGCAGTGCTAGCCACGGGGCCGGCACAGATACGCAGTATTTT. Protein sequence: CSASHGAGTDTQYF.